This T cell receptor (beta chain) was documented in a study of shared clonotypes between healthy human individuals (dated by TCRdb to 2018 to 2021). Turning to the overall study: The cohort included a few men and a couple of women between 18 and 49 years of age. For each donor, three plates each were used for CD4 naive and CD4 memory, two plates were used for CD8 naive, and one plate was used for CD8 memory. To estimate repertoire size and how much clonotypes are shared between individuals, the study performed deep sequencing of blood TCR repertoires from about 5 healthy adults. Libraries were prepared and TCR repertoires were sequenced by different laboratories using diverse techniques, in order to increase sequencing depth and limit assay-specific biases. Leukapheresis yielded between about 0.94 and 8.9 billion PBMCs per donor.

Results and caveats for the whole study, not just this receptor: Naive subsets generally had larger estimated clonotype richness than memory subsets did. Sampling was restricted to blood, and TCR repertoires in tissue are likely to differ from TCR repertoires in blood. Compared with non-shared clonotypes, clonotypes shared by all four sorted-subset donors had higher generation probabilities. Pairwise subsampling led to the expectation that sequencing depth would affect the degree of clonotype sharing among donors. The genetic and exposure-history diversity represented was limited by the small number of donors. Across a handful of donors, around 5% of naive CD4, approximately 3.5% of naive CD8, under 2.5% of memory CD4, and 0.4% of memory CD8 clonotypes were shared. Rarefaction of sorted-subset datasets indicated incomplete sequencing despite the large sequencing depth.

Looking up the germline V gene yields CDR1 SGHTA and CDR2 FQGNSA. Trimming takes 2 bases from V and 2 bases from J, and the germline ends sit 7 bases apart. The CDR3 runs 15 amino acids, cysteine and phenylalanine included. Just CDR3 DNA is preserved here, 45 bases in frame from base 1. This clone was seen once. The antigen it binds to is not known. Base qualities are not at hand, and no much larger clone is one base apart. Healthy HIV-negative adults with no recently reported acute infections or vaccinations were included as donors. Only Caucasian adults living in Nashville, Tennessee, USA were represented among the donors. CD4+ T cells were enriched by magnetic negative selection; naive cells were then positively selected on CD45RA, and the negative fraction formed the memory subset. Blood was obtained by leukapheresis, after which PBMCs were separated by Ficoll-Histopaque density gradient centrifugation and cryopreserved in liquid nitrogen vapor phase. Analytical flow cytometry was used to check the purity and quantity of every magnetically sorted T cell population. Genomic DNA was isolated from each sorted fraction and quantified by UV absorbance on a Nanodrop 2000c.

Using the deep immunoSEQ assay, multiplex PCR amplified TCR CDR3 regions from genomic DNA. Genomic DNA extracted from each cell subset was distributed evenly over all wells of several immunoSEQ 96-well plates, and each plate served as one replicate. For sorted subsets, roughly 200 ng of genomic DNA, equivalent to about 30,000 T cell genomes, went into each replicate PCR. Purified libraries were quantified with a Qubit 3.0 fluorometer, sized on a Bioanalyzer 2100, and re-quantified with the KAPA Library Quantification kit. Every immunoSEQ 96-well plate was sequenced on a dedicated single-read 150-cycle Illumina NextSeq 550 flow cell. Turning to the authors' computational methods: The immunoSEQ output contained only junctional sequences without quality scores, so filtering could not match that applied to full-length reads. Sequences were annotated with PyIR, a Python wrapper for IgBLAST v1.9, using IMGT germline references to assign V/J genes and CDR3. Reads were removed for weak V/J assignments (E-value above 1e-6), missing CDR3, stop codons, out-of-frame junctions, or ambiguous translated residues. V3J clonotypes were defined by identical inferred V gene, J gene, and CDR3 amino acid sequence. The percentage overlap between two repertoires was calculated by dividing the number of shared unique clonotypes by the size of the smaller repertoire. Richness of each repertoire was evaluated using RTK rarefaction, the Chao1 estimator, and Recon v2.1 estimates of unobserved clonotypes. Generation probabilities were computed with OLGA for all TCRbeta clonotypes obtained by the gDNA method from four donors. TCRdb obtained this table from immuneACCESS and retained in-frame rearrangements with V and J assigned. These tables miss some clones; where compared with another copy, unresolved V genes account for less than half of the shortfall, and the remainder is unexplained. V, J and clone size were drawn from that table, and D and trimming were deduced from the DNA. The sample data list around 720,000 clones, and about 80% of these were observed just once. The ten largest account for roughly 1.9% of the sample.

Rearrangement joined TRBV7-2 to TRBJ2-6; the D gene remains uncertain. This receptor was obtained from a woman aged 25 to 39 in good health. The specimen sequenced was memory CD4+ T cells sorted from blood. Interpreted using the paper, the cell subset or site label stands for: CD45RA-negative fraction. The bases are TGTGCCAGCAGCTTAAGCTTAGCTGGGGCCAACGTCCTGACTTTC. This is translated as CASSLSLAGANVLTF. The full variable domain, with segments outside the CDR3 supplied by the reference TRBV7-2 and TRBJ2-6 proteins, appears as GAGVSQSPSNKVTEKGKDVELRCDPISGHTALYWYRQSLGQGLEFLIYFQGNSAPDKSGLPSDRFSAERTGGSVSTLTIQRTQQEDSAVYLCASSLSLAGANVLTFGAGSRLTVL.